This T cell receptor beta chain is drawn from a study of cytomegalovirus exposure and HLA in healthy donors. Whole-study results and caveats: The listing of 160 or so TCR beta chains classed them as cytomegalovirus-associated. Reports credit the classifier with highly specific, highly sensitive diagnosis of cytomegalovirus status. Presence/absence analyses took donor sequencing depth as roughly uniform.

This clone was recorded only once. The antigen is undetermined. V shed 6 bases and J 5 bases; nucleotides not matched to a gene: 5. CDR3 length: 14 amino acids. Germline-derived CDR1 and CDR2 are SGHRS and YFSETQ. Use of 60 Vbeta and 13 Jbeta primers characterized the PCR. Method: immunoSEQ multiplex PCR; TCRdb's copy keeps in-frame clones and lacks some. The data hold about 170,000 clones, with 75% to 90% observed a single time. Sequences were obtained from PBMCs. The chain has TRBV5-1 and TRBJ1-6; 7 bases line up with TRBD1. The receptor was isolated from a male donor in good health and CMV-seronegative. CDR3 loop: CASKGGTDNSPLHF. CDR3 bases: TGCGCCAGCAAAGGGGGGACAGATAATTCACCCCTCCACTTT.